This TCR beta chain was profiled in a study of radiotherapy plus CTLA-4 blockade in lung cancer. Study summary: Among enrolled patients, 15% to 20% responded and 31% achieved disease control.

Focal radiation plus CTLA-4 blockade with ipilimumab was given to patients with chemo-refractory metastatic non-small-cell lung cancer. TCRdb keeps only in-frame clones here, not all; method: immunoSEQ multiplex PCR. Among tens of thousands of clones listed, almost 65% were seen once. From germline, CDR1 is SGHVS and CDR2 FQNEAQ. Between the trimmed V and J ends, which lost 6 bases and 0 bases, there was a span of 18 bases. The length of the CDR3 is 16 residues. The input for sequencing was peripheral blood, taken from a patient treated with radiotherapy plus ipilimumab. The V and J genes are TRBV7-8 and TRBJ2-7, with a possible D match to TRBD2 (6 bases). This clonotype was sampled from a human donor with non-small cell lung cancer who had a partial response to radiotherapy plus ipilimumab. CDR3 in DNA: TGTGCCAGCAGGCCCTCGGGAGCGGCCAGCTCCTACGAGCAGTACTTC. Translated: CASRPSGAASSYEQYF. The variable domain in full, with the rest retrieved from reference TRBV7-8 and TRBJ2-7, is GAGVSQSPRYKVAKRGQDVALRCDPISGHVSLFWYQQALGQGPEFLTYFQNEAQLDKSGLPSDRFFAERPEGSVSTLKIQRTQQEDSAVYLCASRPSGAASSYEQYFGPGTRLTVT.